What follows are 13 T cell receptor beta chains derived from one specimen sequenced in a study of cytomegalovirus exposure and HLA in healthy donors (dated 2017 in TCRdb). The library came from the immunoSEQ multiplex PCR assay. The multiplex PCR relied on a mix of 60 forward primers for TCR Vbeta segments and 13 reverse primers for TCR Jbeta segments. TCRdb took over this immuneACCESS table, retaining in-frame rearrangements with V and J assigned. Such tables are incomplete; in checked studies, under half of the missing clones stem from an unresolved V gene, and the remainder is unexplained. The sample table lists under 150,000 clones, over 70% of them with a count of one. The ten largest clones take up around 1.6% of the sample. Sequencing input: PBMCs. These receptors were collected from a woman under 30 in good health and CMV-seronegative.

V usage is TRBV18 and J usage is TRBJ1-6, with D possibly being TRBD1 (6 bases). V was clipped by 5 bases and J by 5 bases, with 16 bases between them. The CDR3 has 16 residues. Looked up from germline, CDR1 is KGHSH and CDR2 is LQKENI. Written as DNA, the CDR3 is TGTGCCAGCTCAGCCGGGACACTGTCGAATAATTCACCCCTCCACTTT. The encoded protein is CASSAGTLSNNSPLHF.

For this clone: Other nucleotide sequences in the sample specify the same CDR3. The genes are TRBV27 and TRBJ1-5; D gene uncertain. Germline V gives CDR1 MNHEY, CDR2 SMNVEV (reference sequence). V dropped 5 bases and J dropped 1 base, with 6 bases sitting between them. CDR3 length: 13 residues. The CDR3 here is CASSLGSNQPQHF. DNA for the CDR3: TGTGCCAGCAGTCTCGGGAGCAATCAGCCCCAGCATTTT.

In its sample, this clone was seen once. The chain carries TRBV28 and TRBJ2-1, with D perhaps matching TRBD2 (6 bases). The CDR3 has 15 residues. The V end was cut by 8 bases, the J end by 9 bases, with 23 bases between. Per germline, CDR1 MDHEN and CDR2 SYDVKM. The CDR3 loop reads CASGLTRGAASEQFF. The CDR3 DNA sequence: TGTGCCAGCGGCCTGACTAGAGGAGCAGCGAGTGAGCAGTTCTTC.

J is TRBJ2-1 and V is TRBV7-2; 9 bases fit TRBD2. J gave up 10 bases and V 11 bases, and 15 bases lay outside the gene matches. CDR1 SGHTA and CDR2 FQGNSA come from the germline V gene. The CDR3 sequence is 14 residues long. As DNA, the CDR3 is TGTGCCGGAGCGAGAGGCGGGGGGGCCCTAGAGCAGTTCTTC. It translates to CAGARGGGALEQFF.

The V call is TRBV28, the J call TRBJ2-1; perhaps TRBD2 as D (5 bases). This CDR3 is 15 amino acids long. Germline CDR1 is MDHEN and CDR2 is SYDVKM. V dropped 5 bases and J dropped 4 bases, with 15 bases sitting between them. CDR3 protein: CASSPGTGLYNEQFF. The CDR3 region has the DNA TGTGCCAGCAGTCCTGGTACGGGGTTATACAATGAGCAGTTCTTC.

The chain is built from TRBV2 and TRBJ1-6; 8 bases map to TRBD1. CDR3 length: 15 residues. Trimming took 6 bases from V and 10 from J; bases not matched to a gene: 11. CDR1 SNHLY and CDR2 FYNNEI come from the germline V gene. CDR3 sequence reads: CASSDGQGVGSPLHF. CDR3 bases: TGTGCCAGCAGCGACGGACAGGGTGTAGGGTCACCCCTCCACTTT.

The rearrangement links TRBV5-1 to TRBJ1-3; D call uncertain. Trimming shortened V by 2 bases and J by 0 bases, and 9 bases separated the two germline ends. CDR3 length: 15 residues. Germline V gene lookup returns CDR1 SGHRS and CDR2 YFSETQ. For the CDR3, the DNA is TGCGCCAGCAGCTTATCAGGAGGCTCTGGAAACACCATATATTTT. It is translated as CASSLSGGSGNTIYF.

CDR3 sequence (DNA): TGTGCCAGCAGCCCCCGGACTAGCGGGGCCTCCTACGAGCAGTACTTC. Residues: CASSPRTSGASYEQYF. The chain carries TRBV11-1 and TRBJ2-7, with 12 bases identical to TRBD2. The CDR3 spans 16 residues. Germline V gene lookup returns CDR1 SGHAT and CDR2 FQDESV (reference sequence). Trimming took 5 bases from V and 0 from J; bases not matched to a gene: 5.

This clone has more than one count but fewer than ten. CDR3 in amino acids: CASSDSSSTDTQYF. In DNA, the CDR3 is TGTGCCTCCTCGGACTCGTCTAGCACAGATACGCAGTATTTT. The V and J genes are TRBV10-3 and TRBJ2-3, with D perhaps TRBD2 (5 bases). The CDR3 has 14 amino acids. Trimming took 11 bases from V and 0 from J, leaving 15 bases between them. The V gene's germline CDR1 is ENHRY and CDR2 SYGVKD.

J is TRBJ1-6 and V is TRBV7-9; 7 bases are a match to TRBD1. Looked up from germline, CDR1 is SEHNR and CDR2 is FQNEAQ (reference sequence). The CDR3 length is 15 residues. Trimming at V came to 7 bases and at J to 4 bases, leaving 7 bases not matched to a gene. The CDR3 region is CASTLGQAYNSPLHF. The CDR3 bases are TGTGCCAGCACCCTCGGACAGGCATATAATTCACCCCTCCACTTT.

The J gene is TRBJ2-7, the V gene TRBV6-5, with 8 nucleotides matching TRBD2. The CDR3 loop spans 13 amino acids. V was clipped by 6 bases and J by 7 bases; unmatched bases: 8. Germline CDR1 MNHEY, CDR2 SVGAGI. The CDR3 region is CASRSSGSWEQYF. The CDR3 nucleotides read TGTGCCAGCAGGTCTAGCGGGTCCTGGGAGCAGTACTTC.

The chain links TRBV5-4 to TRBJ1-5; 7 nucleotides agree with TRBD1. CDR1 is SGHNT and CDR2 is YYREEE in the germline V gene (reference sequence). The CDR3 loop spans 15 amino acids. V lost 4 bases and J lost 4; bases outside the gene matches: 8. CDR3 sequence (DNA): TGTGCCAGCAGCCAAGGTCCAGGGGGGAATCAGCCCCAGCATTTT. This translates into CASSQGPGGNQPQHF. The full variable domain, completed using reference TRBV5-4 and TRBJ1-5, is ETGVTQSPTHLIKTRGQQVTLRCSSQSGHNTVSWYQQALGQGPQFIFQYYREEENGRGNFPPRFSGLQFPNYSSELNVNALELDDSALYLCASSQGPGGNQPQHFGDGTRLSIL.

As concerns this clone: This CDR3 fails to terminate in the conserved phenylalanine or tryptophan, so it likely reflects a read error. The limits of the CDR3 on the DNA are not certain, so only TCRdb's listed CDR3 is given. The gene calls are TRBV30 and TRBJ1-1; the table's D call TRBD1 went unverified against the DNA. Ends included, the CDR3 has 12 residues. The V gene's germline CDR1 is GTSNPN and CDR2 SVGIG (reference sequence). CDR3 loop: CAWSSWGTEALV.